These 21 T cell receptor beta chains originate from one sample sequenced in a study of blood T cells in healthy people across ages. Then a second PCR, running roughly 7 to 11 cycles, was carried out with a sample-barcoded 5' primer and a J-beta primer mix. TCRdb called the 5' RACE reads again in MiXCR, with one record for every CDR3 protein. The data show 730,000 or so distinct CDR3 sequences, approximately 39% seen once. The material sequenced was blood. The receptors stem from a woman in her sixties or seventies in good health.

This clonotype was picked up a small number of times. V usage is TRBV29-1 and J usage is TRBJ2-7; 8 nucleotides match TRBD2. The CDR3 extends over 14 amino acids. V was clipped by 5 bases and J by 7 bases; unmatched bases: 13. Germline V gene sequence: CDR1 SQVTM, CDR2 ANQGSEA. The CDR3 nucleotides are TGCAGCGTTTCCACCCGAAGCGGGAGCGGTGAGCAGTACTTC. Amino acid sequence: CSVSTRSGSGEQYF.

This CDR3 reads CASSLASGKANEQFF. Here the CDR3 DNA reads TGTGCCAGCAGCTTAGCTAGCGGGAAAGCCAATGAGCAGTTCTTC. J is TRBJ2-1 and V is TRBV7-6, with 8 bases identical to TRBD2. The CDR3 runs 15 residues. V was clipped by 0 bases and J by 6 bases; unmatched bases: 4. Germline V gene sequence: CDR1 SGHVS, CDR2 FNYEAQ.

This clonotype was found many times. In DNA form, the CDR3 reads TGTGCCAGCAGCTTGGCCAGCGAGAATGAGCAGTTCTTC. Translated: CASSLASENEQFF. The V and J genes are TRBV5-4 and TRBJ2-1; D gene uncertain. V was cut by 0 bases and J by 7 bases, with 8 bases left in between. Germline V gene data show CDR1 as SGHNT and CDR2 as YYREEE (reference sequence). This CDR3 comprises 13 residues.

Points on this clonotype: The germline gene is not matched at one end of the junction; a read error may be the cause. This rearrangement joins TRBV6-2 or TRBV6-3 to TRBJ1-2; D unclear. The CDR3 totals 14 residues. The germline V gene has CDR1 MNHEY and CDR2 SVGEGT. Written as DNA, the CDR3 is TGTGCCAGCTGTTACGCGATAGAATCCGGTGGCTACACCTTC. Its protein product is CASCYAIESGGYTF.

This chain connects TRBV28 to TRBJ2-2; D uncertain. The CDR3 runs 15 residues. V was clipped by 3 bases and J by 4 bases, with 12 bases between them. Germline lookup yields CDR1 MDHEN and CDR2 SYDVKM. The CDR3 DNA is TGTGCCAGCAGTTTGGGTGGCAGTACCACCGGGGAGCTGTTTTTT. This codes for CASSLGGSTTGELFF.

This chain links TRBV9 with TRBJ2-2; 9 bases fit TRBD1. The CDR3 has 18 amino acids. Germline CDR1 reads SGDLS; CDR2 reads YYNGEE. The trim removed 2 bases at V and 0 bases at J, leaving 8 bases unmatched. CDR3 in amino acids: CASSVGQGMGSNTGELFF. The CDR3 bases are TGTGCCAGCAGCGTTGGACAGGGGATGGGGTCGAACACCGGGGAGCTGTTTTTT. The full variable domain, rest sourced from reference TRBV9 and TRBJ2-2, is DSGVTQTPKHLITATGQRVTLRCSPRSGDLSVYWYQQSLDQGLQFLIQYYNGEERAKGNILERFSAQQFPDLHSELNLSSLELGDSALYFCASSVGQGMGSNTGELFFGEGSRLTVL.

The chain recombines TRBV20-1 with TRBJ2-7, with D tentatively TRBD2 (6 bases). In germline, CDR1 is DFQATT, CDR2 SNEGSKA (reference sequence). Trimming stripped 3 bases from V and 7 bases from J, with 19 bases between. The CDR3 covers 14 residues. CDR3 sequence (DNA): TGCAGTGCTAGTGGTCGACTAGGATCCAATGAGCAGTACTTC. This gives the protein CSASGRLGSNEQYF.

With respect to this clonotype: A much larger clone differs by one base, so this may be a read error. The CDR3 DNA follows: TGTGCCAGCAGTGACCGCAATGAGCAGTACTTC. It translates to CASSDRNEQYF. The rearrangement joins TRBV2 to TRBJ2-1; D not certain. The J call could be wrong; TRBJ2-7 is a better fit for the DNA end. Germline CDR1 and CDR2: SNHLY and FYNNEI. The CDR3 has 11 amino acids.

The V call is TRBV24-1, the J call TRBJ2-7; D may be TRBD1 (6 bases). The germline CDR1 and CDR2 sequences are KGHDR and SFDVKD. Trimming shortened V by 3 bases and J by 2 bases, and 19 bases separated the two germline ends. The CDR3 sequence is 17 residues long. The DNA of the CDR3 is TGTGCCACCAGTGATGCTACTCTCGGACAGAGACCCTACGAGCAGTACTTC. Encoded protein: CATSDATLGQRPYEQYF.

CDR3 residues: CASSLTPIAHNEQFF. The CDR3 DNA follows: TGTGCCAGCAGTCTGACCCCTATAGCCCACAATGAGCAGTTCTTC. The rearrangement joins TRBV11-2 to TRBJ2-1; D is ambiguous. Germline assignment: CDR1 SGHAT and CDR2 FQNNGV. The CDR3 extends over 15 amino acids. Trimming removed 6 bases at V and 5 bases at J, with 17 bases between.

This sequence joins TRBV20-1 and TRBJ2-7, with D unclear. V was pared by 0 bases and J by 6 bases, with 9 bases between. CDR1 is DFQATT and CDR2 is SNEGSKA in the germline V gene (reference sequence). The CDR3 runs 12 residues. The CDR3 protein is CSARDRLGEQYF. In nucleotides, the CDR3 is TGCAGTGCTAGAGATAGGTTAGGCGAGCAGTACTTC.

The chain joins TRBV5-1 to TRBJ2-5, with TRBD1 matching over 8 bases. CDR3 length: 14 residues. Trimming at V came to 7 bases and at J to 3 bases, leaving 8 bases not matched to a gene. Looked up from germline, CDR1 is SGHRS and CDR2 is YFSETQ. CDR3 sequence: CASGAGGVEETQYF. The CDR3 coding sequence is TGCGCCAGCGGGGCAGGGGGCGTGGAAGAGACCCAGTACTTC.

This clonotype was detected only once. A read error is possible here, since a much larger clone lies one base away. The chain joins TRBV5-1 to TRBJ2-7, with TRBD2 matching 8 bases. The CDR3 has 14 amino acids. Germline V gives CDR1 SGHRS, CDR2 YFSETQ. The ends lost 0 bases at V and 3 bases at J; junction bases unmatched: 2. This CDR3 is CASSLGTSYYEQYF. The DNA of the CDR3 is TGCGCCAGCAGCTTGGGGACTAGCTACTACGAGCAGTACTTC.

The rearrangement joins TRBV7-2 to TRBJ2-4, with 9 bases that match TRBD2. The last part of the DNA fits TRBJ2-7 better; the J call may be wrong. Germline-derived CDR1 and CDR2 are SGHTA and FQGNSA. The CDR3 sequence is 17 residues long. CDR3 DNA sequence: TGTGCCAGCAGTTCCTTGATAAGCGAGCGGGAGGCCTACGAGCAGTACTTC. Amino acid sequence: CASSSLISEREAYEQYF.

With respect to this clonotype: A much larger clone sits a single nucleotide away, making a read error possible. This chain connects TRBV5-4 to TRBJ2-5; D assignment may be TRBD1 or TRBD2 (5 bases each). This CDR3 is 15 amino acids long. The germline V gene has CDR1 SGHNT and CDR2 YYREEE (reference sequence). Trimming stripped 3 bases from V and 3 bases from J, with 15 bases between. In DNA, the CDR3 is TGTGCCAGCAGCTCGGGACGAGCGAACAAAGAGACCCAGTACTTC. Translation gives CASSSGRANKETQYF. The variable domain in full, with the rest retrieved from reference TRBV5-4 and TRBJ2-5, is ETGVTQSPTHLIKTRGQQVTLRCSSQSGHNTVSWYQQALGQGPQFIFQYYREEENGRGNFPPRFSGLQFPNYSSELNVNALELDDSALYLCASSSGRANKETQYFGPGTRLLVL.

This chain links TRBV28 with TRBJ2-4; either TRBD1 or TRBD2 may fit D (7 bases each). This CDR3 region has 15 residues. Germline V gives CDR1 MDHEN, CDR2 SYDVKM. V lost 3 bases and J lost 13, with 22 bases in between. As DNA, the CDR3 is TGTGCCAGCAGTTTCCCCGCGCCAGGGGGAGGGGAGCAGTACTTC. Its translation: CASSFPAPGGGEQYF.

The gene calls are TRBV6-5 and TRBJ2-7; perhaps TRBD2 as D (5 bases). The germline CDR1 and CDR2 sequences are MNHEY and SVGAGI. V was trimmed by 0 bases and J by 6 bases, leaving 21 bases between them. There are 17 residues in the CDR3. In DNA form, the CDR3 reads TGTGCCAGCAGTTACTCGGCGGGCTCGCATCCACCCTTCGAGCAGTACTTC. This sequence encodes CASSYSAGSHPPFEQYF.

This clonotype has more than one count but fewer than ten. The CDR3 DNA follows: TGTGCCAGCACCATGACCCCAGATACGCAGTATTTT. It is translated as CASTMTPDTQYF. The V and J genes are TRBV11-2 and TRBJ2-3; unclear D gene. The germline V and J ends were trimmed by 7 bases and 4 bases, with 9 bases remaining between them. Germline assignment: CDR1 SGHAT and CDR2 FQNNGV. The CDR3 is 12 residues long.

The rearrangement uses TRBV9 and TRBJ2-3; 7 bases map to TRBD2. V lost 3 bases and J lost 6; bases outside the gene matches: 10. CDR1 is SGDLS, CDR2 YYNGEE, per germline. The CDR3 loop spans 15 amino acids. The DNA of the CDR3 is TGTGCCAGCAGCGCCGGGACTAACGGGGGGGATACGCAGTATTTT. Protein: CASSAGTNGGDTQYF.

This chain joins TRBV27 and TRBJ2-5, with D perhaps assigned TRBD1 or TRBD2 (6 bases each). Germline-derived CDR1 and CDR2 are MNHEY and SMNVEV (reference sequence). The V end was cut by 2 bases, the J end by 5 bases, with 27 bases between. This CDR3 region has 19 residues. CDR3 bases: TGTGCCAGCAGTTTAAGATGGCGGGGACTGGGGGCGTCAAGGGAGACCCAGTACTTC. Translating it yields CASSLRWRGLGASRETQYF.

The rearrangement joins TRBV3-1 to TRBJ2-4; 9 positions agree with TRBD2. Germline V gene sequence: CDR1 LGHDT, CDR2 YNNKEL (reference sequence). V trimming: 4 bases; J trimming: 6 bases; junction bases outside the gene matches: 13. CDR3 length: 17 amino acids. The CDR3 bases are TGTGCCAGCAGCCCCCCTCCTCTAGCGGGGTGGCTAAACATTCAGTACTTC. Its translation is CASSPPPLAGWLNIQYF.